The 15 T cell receptor beta chains presented below share a single source sample, sequenced in a study of cytomegalovirus exposure and HLA in healthy donors. Use of 60 Vbeta and 13 Jbeta primers characterized the PCR. The method was immunoSEQ multiplex PCR; TCRdb's version includes in-frame clones alone and lacks a portion of them. There are 200,000 to 250,000 clones in the sample; under 90% occur only once, and about 1.2% lies in the top ten. The sequencing input was PBMCs. These receptors were collected from a human donor in good health.

This clone has just a few counts. The CDR3 reads CAWSDVERGGQYF. CDR3 nucleotide sequence: TGTGCCTGGAGTGATGTTGAAAGGGGAGGTCAGTACTTC. The gene calls are TRBV30 and TRBJ2-7, with D maybe TRBD2 (6 bases). The V gene's germline CDR1 is GTSNPN and CDR2 SVGIG (reference sequence). Trimming removed 1 base from V and 10 bases from J, with 17 bases in between. The CDR3 covers 13 residues.

The chain recombines TRBV18 with TRBJ2-3, with D possibly matching TRBD2 (6 bases). V lost 6 bases and J lost 2, with 18 bases in between. The CDR3 runs 16 residues. In germline, CDR1 is KGHSH, CDR2 LQKENI. The CDR3 region is CASSPSAGRDTDTQYF. CDR3 coding DNA: TGTGCCAGCTCCCCCTCGGCGGGAAGAGACACAGATACGCAGTATTTT.

J is TRBJ2-3 and V is TRBV27; 10 bases are shared with TRBD2. This CDR3 is built from 16 residues. Germline CDR1 and CDR2: MNHEY and SMNVEV (reference sequence). With 6 bases clipped from V and 1 base from J, the junction kept 7 bases outside the gene matches. The CDR3: CASRYIAGGRTDTQYF. CDR3 coding DNA: TGTGCCAGCAGGTACATAGCGGGAGGCCGCACAGATACGCAGTATTTT.

This sequence joins TRBV5-1 and TRBJ1-1, with D unclear. The CDR3 runs 14 residues. V lost 1 base to trimming and J lost 0 bases, with 7 bases between them. The germline V gene encodes CDR1 SGHRS and CDR2 YFSETQ. In DNA form, the CDR3 reads TGCGCCAGCAGCTTGCTGCGGCTGAACACTGAAGCTTTCTTT. Translation: CASSLLRLNTEAFF.

J is TRBJ1-2 and V is TRBV7-9, with D unresolved. The CDR3 totals 11 residues. V gave up 4 bases and J gave up 11 bases, with 11 bases separating them. Germline V gives CDR1 SEHNR, CDR2 FQNEAQ (reference sequence). This CDR3 is CASSYPLFYTF. CDR3 DNA sequence: TGTGCCAGCAGCTATCCCCTCTTTTACACCTTC.

The chain carries TRBV6-5 and TRBJ2-7; 7 nucleotides line up with TRBD1. V lost 8 bases and J lost 6; bases outside the gene matches: 13. CDR1 and CDR2 (germline): MNHEY, SVGAGI. This CDR3 contains 14 residues. For the CDR3, the DNA is TGTGCCAGCGCTAGGACAGGAAGGGTTGCCGAGCAGTACTTC. Translating it yields CASARTGRVAEQYF.

This clone came up once. The chain uses TRBV4-1 and TRBJ2-5, with TRBD2 as a possible D gene (6 bases). V was shortened by 3 bases and J by 5 bases, with 10 bases between the two germline ends. Germline-derived CDR1 and CDR2 are MGHRA and YSYEKL. The length of the CDR3 is 13 residues. CDR3 amino acids: CASSQGGFETQYF. The DNA for the CDR3 is TGCGCCAGCAGCCAGGGGGGTTTTGAGACCCAGTACTTC.

The genes are TRBV25-1 and TRBJ2-1, with 11 bases lining up with TRBD1. Germline V gene sequence: CDR1 MGHDK, CDR2 SYGVNS. CDR3 length: 18 amino acids. The trim removed 3 bases at V and 5 bases at J, leaving 12 bases unmatched. This chain's CDR3 is CASSEGTGGLVGHNEQFF. The CDR3 coding sequence is TGTGCCAGCAGTGAGGGGACAGGGGGACTCGTGGGGCACAATGAGCAGTTCTTC.

This clone was detected only once. The chain combines TRBV28 with TRBJ2-7; 7 nucleotides line up with TRBD2. This CDR3 comprises 15 residues. The trim removed 5 bases at V and 5 bases at J, leaving 12 bases unmatched. Germline CDR1 is MDHEN and CDR2 is SYDVKM. The CDR3 loop reads CASSPPGGRDHEQYF. For the CDR3, the DNA is TGTGCCAGCAGTCCTCCCGGGGGGAGGGACCACGAGCAGTACTTC.

This rearrangement joins TRBV19 to TRBJ1-1; 7 bases line up with TRBD1. Germline V CDR1 and CDR2: LNHDA, SQIVND (reference sequence). The V segment lost 5 bases and the J segment 2 bases; nucleotides outside the gene matches: 2. This CDR3 spans 13 amino acids. This chain's CDR3 is CASSRQGNTEAFF. The CDR3 nucleotides read TGTGCCAGTAGTCGACAGGGAAACACTGAAGCTTTCTTT.

The J gene is TRBJ2-1, the V gene TRBV6-1; 8 bases align to TRBD2. The CDR3 has 14 amino acids. Germline CDR1 is MNHNS and CDR2 is SASEGT. V trimming: 7 bases; J trimming: 2 bases; junction bases outside the gene matches: 4. The CDR3 DNA is TGTGCCAGCACAAAGGGACTAGCCTACAATGAGCAGTTCTTC. This codes for CASTKGLAYNEQFF.

V usage is TRBV27 and J usage is TRBJ2-1, with D maybe TRBD1 (5 bases). Germline values: CDR1 MNHEY, CDR2 SMNVEV (reference sequence). The CDR3 totals 14 residues. Trimming removed 4 bases from V and 3 bases from J, with 10 bases in between. The CDR3 protein is CASSSATVYNEQFF. The CDR3 coding sequence is TGTGCCAGCAGTTCAGCGACAGTCTACAATGAGCAGTTCTTC.

The chain employs TRBV5-1 and TRBJ2-7, with TRBD1 matching 7 bases. The CDR3 has 17 residues. The junction had 15 bases not matched to a gene; V was cut back by 3 bases and J by 3 bases. Looked up from germline, CDR1 is SGHRS and CDR2 is YFSETQ. CDR3 coding DNA: TGCGCCAGCAGCTCTCAACGGGACAGAATCCCCTACTACGAGCAGTACTTC. It translates to CASSSQRDRIPYYEQYF.

The genes are TRBV10-3 and TRBJ1-1; TRBD1 matches 7 bases. V was clipped by 6 bases and J by 8 bases; unmatched bases: 3. CDR3 length: 11 amino acids. Germline CDR1 reads ENHRY; CDR2 reads SYGVKD. In DNA form, the CDR3 reads TGTGCCATCAGGGTGGGACAGGAAGCTTTCTTT. This translates into CAIRVGQEAFF.

This chain uses TRBV18 with TRBJ1-1, with D perhaps TRBD1 (5 bases). The CDR3 sequence is 13 residues long. V was clipped by 3 bases and J by 0 bases, with 5 bases between them. Germline values: CDR1 KGHSH, CDR2 LQKENI. CDR3 nucleotides: TGTGCCAGCTCACCGACAGTGAACACTGAAGCTTTCTTT. Translated, it gives CASSPTVNTEAFF.